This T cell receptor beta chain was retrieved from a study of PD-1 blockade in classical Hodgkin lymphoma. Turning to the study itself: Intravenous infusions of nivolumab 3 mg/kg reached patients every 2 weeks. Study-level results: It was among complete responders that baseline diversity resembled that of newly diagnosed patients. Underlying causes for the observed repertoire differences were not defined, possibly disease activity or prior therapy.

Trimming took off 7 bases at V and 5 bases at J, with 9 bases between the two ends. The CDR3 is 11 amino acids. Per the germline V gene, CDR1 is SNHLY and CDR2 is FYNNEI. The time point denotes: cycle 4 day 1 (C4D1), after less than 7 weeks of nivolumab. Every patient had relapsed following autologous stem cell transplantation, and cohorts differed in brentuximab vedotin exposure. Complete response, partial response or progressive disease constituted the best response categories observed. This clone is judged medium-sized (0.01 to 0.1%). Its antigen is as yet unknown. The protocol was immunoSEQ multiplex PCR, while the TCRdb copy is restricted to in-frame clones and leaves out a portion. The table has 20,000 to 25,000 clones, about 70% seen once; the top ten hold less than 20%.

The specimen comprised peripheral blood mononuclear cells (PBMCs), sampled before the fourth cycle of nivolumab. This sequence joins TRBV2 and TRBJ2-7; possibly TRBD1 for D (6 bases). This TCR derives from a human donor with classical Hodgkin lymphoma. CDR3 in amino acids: CASTQGNEQYF. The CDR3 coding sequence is TGTGCCAGCACCCAGGGGAACGAGCAGTACTTC.